These T cell receptor beta chains were read from a single sample in a study of T cell repertoires in cytomegalovirus infection. TCRdb reanalysed the reads using MiXCR and keeps one entry per CDR3 protein. Among around 900,000 distinct CDR3 sequences listed, approximately 30% were seen once. These TCRs are of unknown antigen specificity. The sequenced sample was cultured CD8+ T cells from PBMCs, obtained from culture after CMV antigen stimulation. The source of these receptors is a human donor in good health (CMV status not recorded). Some clones in this sample may be carry-over from other donors' samples. Each CDR3 is given with its conserved first and last residue. D genes are given only for firm matches. Clone size, where shown, is once, few, many, or a class for clones that have expanded.

D gene	V gene	J gene	clone size	CDR3 DNA	CDR3 protein
TRBD1	TRBV7-9	TRBJ2-3	many	TGTGCCAGCAGCCTAGGACAGGGCCCAGATACGCAGTATTTT	CASSLGQGPDTQYF
NA	TRBV28	TRBJ1-1	NA	TGTGCCAGCAGTTTTTGGGGGCAGGGGAACACTGAAGCTTTCTTT	CASSFWGQGNTEAFF
TRBD1	TRBV6-2/TRBV6-3	TRBJ1-2	NA	TGTGCCAGCAGGCCGGGACAGGCCTATGGCTACACCTTC	CASRPGQAYGYTF
NA	TRBV29-1	TRBJ1-2	NA	TGCAGCGTTGAAGGGGATTTTACAGGGTGGAACTATGGCTACACCTTC	CSVEGDFTGWNYGYTF
TRBD1	TRBV7-3	TRBJ2-5	NA	TGTGCCTGCAGCCTAACCCTGGTGACAGGGGGCGGGGAGACCCAGTACTTC	CACSLTLVTGGGETQYF
NA	TRBV7-9	TRBJ2-2	NA	TGTGCCAGCAGCTTACAGGGGCGGTATCCCGGGGAGCTGTTTTTT	CASSLQGRYPGELFF
NA	TRBV28	TRBJ1-3	NA	TGTGCCAGCAGTTTACCCCCTTTTGGATCTGGAAACACCATATATTTT	CASSLPPFGSGNTIYF
NA	TRBV19	TRBJ2-5	NA	TGTGCCAGTAGTATAGGAGAGGAGACCCAGTACTTC	CASSIGEETQYF
NA	TRBV24-1	TRBJ2-1	NA	TGTGCCACCAGTGATGGCAGGGGCCATGAGCAGTTCTTC	CATSDGRGHEQFF
NA	TRBV24-1	TRBJ1-5	NA	TGTGCCACCAGTGAGTCGTGGGCGGGCAATCAGCCCCAGCATTTT	CATSESWAGNQPQHF
NA	TRBV7-8	TRBJ1-1	many	TGTGCCAGCAGCCCCCCTAAGGGACTGAACACTGAAGCTTTCTTT	CASSPPKGLNTEAFF
NA	TRBV7-6	TRBJ1-1	NA	TGTGCCAGCAGCACCTCGCAGTTCACTGAAGCTTTCTTT	CASSTSQFTEAFF
NA	TRBV27	TRBJ1-2	NA	TGTGCCAGCAGTCCTTCCGGGGGGCAGGGTTATAACTATGGCTACACCTTC	CASSPSGGQGYNYGYTF
NA	TRBV7-8	TRBJ1-1	NA	TGTGCCAGCAACTGGCGGGGTAACACTGAAGCTTTCTTT	CASNWRGNTEAFF
TRBD2	TRBV7-6	TRBJ2-3	few	TGTGCCAGCACCCCCCTAGCGGGGGTAAACACAGATACGCAGTATTTT	CASTPLAGVNTDTQYF
TRBD2	TRBV20-1	TRBJ2-5	NA	TGCAGTGCTTTCCTTGCGGGGGAGGGGACCCAGTACTTC	CSAFLAGEGTQYF
NA	TRBV6-8	TRBJ2-1	few	TGTGCCAGCAGTTATCAGGGGACCTCCAATGAGCAGTTCTTC	CASSYQGTSNEQFF
NA	TRBV12-3/TRBV12-4	TRBJ1-1	few	TGTGCCAGCAGTTTTGGTAAGGGTGAAGCTTTCTTT	CASSFGKGEAFF
NA	TRBV11-2	TRBJ1-1	few	TGTGCCAGCAGCTTAGATTGGTGGGGAAGCACTGAAGCTTTCTTT	CASSLDWWGSTEAFF
NA	TRBV6-5	TRBJ2-1	NA	TGTGCCAGCAGTTACAAGGGGGGTTACAATGAGCAGTTCTTC	CASSYKGGYNEQFF
NA	TRBV20-1	TRBJ2-7	NA	TGCAGTGCTAGAGATACCCGTGACAGTCTCTCCTACGAGCAGTACTTC	CSARDTRDSLSYEQYF
NA	TRBV5-5	TRBJ1-5	few	TGTGCCAGCAGCTTGCGGGGTTCCCCCAATCAGCCCCAGCATTTT	CASSLRGSPNQPQHF
NA	TRBV12-5	TRBJ2-2	NA	TGTGCTAGTGGTTTGGATGGCATGTCGGGCACCGGGGAGCTGTTTTTT	CASGLDGMSGTGELFF
TRBD1	TRBV11-3	TRBJ2-1	NA	TGTGCCAGCAGCGAAACGGGACAGGGAGTTTACAATGAGCAGTTCTTC	CASSETGQGVYNEQFF
NA	TRBV19	TRBJ1-6	NA	TGTGCCAGTACGGAGGGCTGGGAAAGTTTTGATTCACCCCTCCACTTT	CASTEGWESFDSPLHF
NA	TRBV7-8	TRBJ1-1	many	TGTGCCAGCAGCTCCCCCGAGGGGCTCCTGAACACTGAAGCTTTCTTT	CASSSPEGLLNTEAFF
NA	TRBV11-3	TRBJ2-1	NA	TGTGCCAGCAGCCCCCCAGGAGGGGGGGCGTACAATGAGCAGTTCTTC	CASSPPGGGAYNEQFF
NA	TRBV2	TRBJ1-2	few	TGTGCCCGTTGGACGTCCGTCGCTGGCTACACCTTC	CARWTSVAGYTF
NA	TRBV12-3/TRBV12-4	TRBJ2-1	few	TGTGCCAGCGGTGATAGGGGTGCTAGCTCCTACAATGAGCAGTTCTTC	CASGDRGASSYNEQFF
TRBD2	TRBV7-2	TRBJ2-1	few	TGTGCCAGCAGCTCCCCGGGGGGTAGCGGGGAATACAATGAGCAGTTCTTC	CASSSPGGSGEYNEQFF
NA	TRBV27	TRBJ1-1	many	TGTGCCAGCAGCTTAGGGGGTCCGTTGAACACTGAAGCTTTCTTT	CASSLGGPLNTEAFF
TRBD2	TRBV6-4	TRBJ2-3	NA	TGTGCCAGCAGTGAGTGGGGGGGGGACCCAGATACGCAGTATTTT	CASSEWGGDPDTQYF
TRBD2	TRBV29-1	TRBJ2-7	NA	TGCAGCGTTGAAGGGATAGCGGGGGACTACGAGCAGTACTTC	CSVEGIAGDYEQYF
NA	TRBV24-1	TRBJ2-2	few	TGTGCCACCAGTGACCTGAACCAGAACACCGGGGAGCTGTTTTTT	CATSDLNQNTGELFF
NA	TRBV6-6	TRBJ2-2	NA	TGTGCCAGCAGTTACTGGGGGGGGGCGGAAAGCGGGGAGCTGTTTTTT	CASSYWGGAESGELFF
NA	TRBV19	TRBJ1-1	few	TGTGCCAGTAGTCGCCAGAGGGTACCCGGCGCTGAAGCTTTCTTT	CASSRQRVPGAEAFF
NA	TRBV7-9	TRBJ2-1	NA	TGTGCCAGCAGCTTAGGAATGTCGCTTCGGGAGCAGTTCTTC	CASSLGMSLREQFF
NA	TRBV7-9	TRBJ2-2	few	TGTGCCAGCAGCCCCAGGGGCTCCTTGAACACCGGGGAGCTGTTTTTT	CASSPRGSLNTGELFF
NA	TRBV4-2	TRBJ1-1	NA	TGTGCCAGCAGCCAAGAGCAGGTCGGCAGGGAAACGGTGAACACTGAAGCTTTCTTT	CASSQEQVGRETVNTEAFF
TRBD1	TRBV5-4	TRBJ2-3	few	TGTGCCAGCAGCTTGGCCGGGACAGGGACCACAGATACGCAGTATTTT	CASSLAGTGTTDTQYF
NA	TRBV7-9	TRBJ1-5	NA	TGTGCCAGCAGCCCGTCCGGGGCTCTACAGTCCCAGCATTTT	CASSPSGALQSQHF
NA	TRBV7-6	TRBJ2-1	few	TGTGCCAGCAGCAAACCGGGGGCGCACAATGAGCAGTTCTTC	CASSKPGAHNEQFF
NA	TRBV20-1	TRBJ2-1	NA	TGCAGTGCTAGAGATCGACGGACTCCCTACAATGAGCAGTTCTTC	CSARDRRTPYNEQFF
TRBD1	TRBV7-6	TRBJ2-5	many	TGTGCCAGCAGCTCATTCCGGGACAGGGACCAAGAGACCCAGTACTTC	CASSSFRDRDQETQYF
NA	TRBV5-1	TRBJ1-2	NA	TGCGCCAGCAGCCCGCGGGAGGGAGACTATGGCTACACCTTC	CASSPREGDYGYTF
NA	TRBV12-5	TRBJ2-2	NA	TGTGCTAGTGGTTTTAGCCCTAGACAGGACATGAACACCGGGGAGCTGTTTTTT	CASGFSPRQDMNTGELFF
NA	TRBV5-5	TRBJ2-1	few	TGTGCCAGCAGCTGGGACTTTAGCTCCTACAATGAGCAGTTCTTC	CASSWDFSSYNEQFF
NA	TRBV27	TRBJ1-2	NA	TGTGCCACCAAAGGGGGCTATGGCTACACCTTC	CATKGGYGYTF
NA	TRBV7-9	TRBJ2-2	NA	TGTGCCAGCAGTTCCAGGGTATCCGGGGAGCTGTTTTTT	CASSSRVSGELFF
NA	TRBV7-9	TRBJ2-2	many	TGTGCCAGCAGCCCCCGGGACAAGGGCACCGGGGAGCTGTTTTTT	CASSPRDKGTGELFF
NA	TRBV7-6	TRBJ2-7	NA	TGTGCCAGCAGCCCACTGACAGAGTCCTACGAGCAGTACTTC	CASSPLTESYEQYF
TRBD1	TRBV27	TRBJ1-1	NA	TGTGCCAGCAGTTTAACCCCGCGGACAGGGGGTTCGCTTGGAGCTTTCTTT	CASSLTPRTGGSLGAFF
TRBD1	TRBV19	TRBJ2-2	NA	TGTGCCAGTAGCCAAATGACAGGGGGCGGCACCGGGGAGCTGTTTTTT	CASSQMTGGGTGELFF
NA	TRBV20-1	TRBJ2-7	NA	TGCAGTGCTAGAGTATTAGGGGACTACGAGCAGTACTTC	CSARVLGDYEQYF
TRBD2	TRBV7-8	TRBJ2-7	many	TGTGCCAGCAGCTACGACAAAGGACTAGCGGGGGGTATTCGGGAGCAGTACTTC	CASSYDKGLAGGIREQYF